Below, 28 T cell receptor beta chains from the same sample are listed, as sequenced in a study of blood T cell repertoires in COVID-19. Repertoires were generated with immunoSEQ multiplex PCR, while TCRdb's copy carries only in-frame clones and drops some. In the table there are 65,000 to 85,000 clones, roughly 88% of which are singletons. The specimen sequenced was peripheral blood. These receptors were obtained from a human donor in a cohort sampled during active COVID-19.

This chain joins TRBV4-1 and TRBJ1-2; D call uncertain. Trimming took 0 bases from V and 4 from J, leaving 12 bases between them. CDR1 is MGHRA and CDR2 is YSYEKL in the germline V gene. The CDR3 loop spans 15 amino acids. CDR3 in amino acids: CASSQDERAIYGYTF. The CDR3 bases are TGCGCCAGCAGCCAAGACGAGAGAGCGATCTATGGCTACACCTTC.

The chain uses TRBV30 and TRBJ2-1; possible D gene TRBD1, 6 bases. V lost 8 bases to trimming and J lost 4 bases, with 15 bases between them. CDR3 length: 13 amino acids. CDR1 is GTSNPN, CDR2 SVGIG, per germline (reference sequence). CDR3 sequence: CASRDTGYNEQFF. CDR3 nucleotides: TGTGCCAGCCGGGACACGGGTTACAATGAGCAGTTCTTC.

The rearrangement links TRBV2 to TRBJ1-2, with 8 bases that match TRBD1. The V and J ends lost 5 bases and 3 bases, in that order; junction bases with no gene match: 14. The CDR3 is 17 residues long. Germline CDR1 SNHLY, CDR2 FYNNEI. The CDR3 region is CASSSSLLDRGDYGYTF. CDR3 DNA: TGTGCCAGCAGTTCCTCCCTTCTTGACAGGGGTGACTATGGCTACACCTTC.

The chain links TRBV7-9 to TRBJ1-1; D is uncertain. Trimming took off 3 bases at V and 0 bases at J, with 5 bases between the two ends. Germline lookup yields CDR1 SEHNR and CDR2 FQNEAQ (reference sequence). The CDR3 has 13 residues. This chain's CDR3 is CASSLGMNTEAFF. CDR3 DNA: TGTGCCAGCAGCTTGGGCATGAACACTGAAGCTTTCTTT.

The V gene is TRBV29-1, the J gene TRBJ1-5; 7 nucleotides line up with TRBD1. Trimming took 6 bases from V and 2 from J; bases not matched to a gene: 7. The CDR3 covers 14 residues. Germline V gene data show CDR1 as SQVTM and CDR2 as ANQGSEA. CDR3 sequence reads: CSVGTGVRNQPQHF. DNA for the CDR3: TGCAGCGTGGGAACAGGGGTTCGCAATCAGCCCCAGCATTTT. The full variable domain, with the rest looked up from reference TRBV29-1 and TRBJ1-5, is SAVISQKPSRDICQRGTSLTIQCQVDSQVTMMFWYRQQPGQSLTLIATANQGSEATYESGFVIDKFPISRPNLTFSTLTVSNMSPEDSSIYLCSVGTGVRNQPQHFGDGTRLSIL.

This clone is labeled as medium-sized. The CDR3 is CASSLRLSPNLYEQYF. The CDR3 DNA reads as TGTGCCAGCAGTCTCAGACTATCCCCAAACCTCTACGAGCAGTACTTC. The V and J genes are TRBV27 and TRBJ2-7, with D possibly being TRBD2 (5 bases). The germline V gene encodes CDR1 MNHEY and CDR2 SMNVEV (reference sequence). The CDR3 is 16 amino acids. The V end lost 5 bases, the J end lost 3 bases, and 20 bases lay between the germline ends.

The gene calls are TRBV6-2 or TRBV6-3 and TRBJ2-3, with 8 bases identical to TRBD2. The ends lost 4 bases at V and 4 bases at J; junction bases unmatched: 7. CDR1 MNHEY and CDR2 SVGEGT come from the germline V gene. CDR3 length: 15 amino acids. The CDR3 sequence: CASSSYGRAADTQYF. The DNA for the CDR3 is TGTGCCAGCAGTTCCTACGGGAGGGCGGCAGATACGCAGTATTTT.

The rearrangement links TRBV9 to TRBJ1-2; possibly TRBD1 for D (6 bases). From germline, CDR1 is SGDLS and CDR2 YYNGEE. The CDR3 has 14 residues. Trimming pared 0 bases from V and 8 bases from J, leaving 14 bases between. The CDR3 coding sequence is TGTGCCAGCAGCGTAGGGGACACTCAACGAGGCTACACCTTC. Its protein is CASSVGDTQRGYTF.

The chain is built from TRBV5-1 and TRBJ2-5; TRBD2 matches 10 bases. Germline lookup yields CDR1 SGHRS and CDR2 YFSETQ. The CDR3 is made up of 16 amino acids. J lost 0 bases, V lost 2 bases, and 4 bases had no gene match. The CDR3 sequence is CASSFGSGGNQETQYF. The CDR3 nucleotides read TGCGCCAGCAGCTTTGGTAGCGGGGGGAACCAAGAGACCCAGTACTTC. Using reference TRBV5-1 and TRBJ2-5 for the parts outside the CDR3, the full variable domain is KAGVTQTPRYLIKTRGQQVTLSCSPISGHRSVSWYQQTPGQGLQFLFEYFSETQRNKGNFPGRFSGRQFSNSRSEMNVSTLELGDSALYLCASSFGSGGNQETQYFGPGTRLLVL.

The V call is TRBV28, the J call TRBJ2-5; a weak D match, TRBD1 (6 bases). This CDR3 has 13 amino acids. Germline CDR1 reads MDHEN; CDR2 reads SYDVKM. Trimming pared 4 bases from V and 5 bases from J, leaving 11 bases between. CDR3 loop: CASSSRGRETQYF. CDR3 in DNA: TGTGCCAGCAGTTCCAGGGGCCGGGAGACCCAGTACTTC.

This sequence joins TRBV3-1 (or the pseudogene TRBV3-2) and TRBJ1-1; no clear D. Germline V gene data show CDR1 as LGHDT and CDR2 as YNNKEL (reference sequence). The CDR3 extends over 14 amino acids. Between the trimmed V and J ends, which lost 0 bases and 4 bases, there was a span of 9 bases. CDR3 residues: CASSQDQRFTEAFF. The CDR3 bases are TGTGCCAGCAGCCAAGATCAACGGTTCACTGAAGCTTTCTTT.

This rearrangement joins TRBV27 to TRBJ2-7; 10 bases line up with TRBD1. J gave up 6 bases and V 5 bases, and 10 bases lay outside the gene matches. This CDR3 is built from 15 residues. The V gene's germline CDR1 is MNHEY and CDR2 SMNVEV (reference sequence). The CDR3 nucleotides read TGTGCCAGCAGTCCCCGGGGGGGGACAGGGGTCGAGCAGTACTTC. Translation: CASSPRGGTGVEQYF.

CDR3 sequence reads: CASSQDNRGWPNEKLFF. CDR3 nucleotides: TGTGCCAGCAGCCAAGATAACAGGGGATGGCCTAATGAAAAACTGTTTTTT. This sequence joins TRBV14 and TRBJ1-4, with 7 bases lining up with TRBD1. J was trimmed by 3 bases and V by 0 bases; bases with no gene match: 7. Germline V gene data show CDR1 as SGHDN and CDR2 as FVKESK. The CDR3 runs 17 residues.

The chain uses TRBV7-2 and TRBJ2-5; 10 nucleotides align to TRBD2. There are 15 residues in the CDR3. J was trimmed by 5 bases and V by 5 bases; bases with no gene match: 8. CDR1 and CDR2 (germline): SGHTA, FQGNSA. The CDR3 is CASSQLTSGIETQYF. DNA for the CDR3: TGTGCCAGCAGCCAACTTACTAGCGGGATCGAGACCCAGTACTTC.

DNA for the CDR3: TGTGCCAGCAGTTTACGACAAAACTATGGCTACACCTTC. Its translation: CASSLRQNYGYTF. The chain has TRBV12-3 or TRBV12-4 and TRBJ1-2; no clear D gene. The CDR3 is 13 residues long. The V end lost 2 bases, the J end lost 2 bases, and 6 bases lay between the germline ends.

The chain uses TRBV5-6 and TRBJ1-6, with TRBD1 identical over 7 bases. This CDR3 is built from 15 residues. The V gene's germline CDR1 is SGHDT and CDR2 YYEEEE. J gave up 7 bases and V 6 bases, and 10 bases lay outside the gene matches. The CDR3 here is CASKGTVPSNSPLHF. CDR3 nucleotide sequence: TGTGCCAGCAAGGGGACAGTACCATCCAATTCACCCCTCCACTTT.

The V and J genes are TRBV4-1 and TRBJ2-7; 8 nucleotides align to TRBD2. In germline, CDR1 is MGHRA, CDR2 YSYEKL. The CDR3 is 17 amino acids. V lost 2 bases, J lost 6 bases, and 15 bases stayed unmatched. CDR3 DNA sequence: TGCGCCAGCAGCCAACCACCTCGGGGGAGCGGGAGAGGCGAGCAGTACTTC. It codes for CASSQPPRGSGRGEQYF.

CDR3 loop: CASSLGGQNYEQYF. CDR3 nucleotides: TGTGCCAGCAGCTTAGGTGGTCAGAACTACGAGCAGTACTTC. The rearrangement joins TRBV7-9 to TRBJ2-7; D call uncertain. The CDR3 runs to 14 residues. V lost 1 base and J lost 3, with 10 bases in between. Per germline, CDR1 SEHNR and CDR2 FQNEAQ (reference sequence).

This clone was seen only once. DNA of the CDR3: TGCACCAGCAGAATTCAGAACACTGAAGCTTTCTTT. This codes for CTSRIQNTEAFF. The chain has TRBV1 and TRBJ1-1; the table's D call TRBD1 went unverified against the DNA. TRBV1 is recorded as a pseudogene. The CDR3 spans 12 residues.

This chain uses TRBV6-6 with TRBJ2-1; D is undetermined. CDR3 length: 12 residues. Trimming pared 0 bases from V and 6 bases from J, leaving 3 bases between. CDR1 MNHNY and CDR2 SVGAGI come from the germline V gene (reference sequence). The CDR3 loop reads CASSYSSNEQFF. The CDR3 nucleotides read TGTGCCAGCAGTTACTCGAGCAATGAGCAGTTCTTC.

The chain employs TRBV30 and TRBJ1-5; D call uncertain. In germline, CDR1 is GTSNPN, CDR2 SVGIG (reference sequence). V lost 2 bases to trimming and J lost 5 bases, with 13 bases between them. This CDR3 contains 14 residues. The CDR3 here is CAWSKSSRDQPQHF. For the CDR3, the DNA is TGTGCCTGGAGTAAGTCTTCACGGGATCAGCCCCAGCATTTT.

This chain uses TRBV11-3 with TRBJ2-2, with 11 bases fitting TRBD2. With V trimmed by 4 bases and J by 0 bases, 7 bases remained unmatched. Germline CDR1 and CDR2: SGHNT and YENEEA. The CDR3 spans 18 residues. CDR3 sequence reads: CASSSPSGGTANTGELFF. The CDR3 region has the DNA TGTGCCAGCAGCTCCCCTAGCGGGGGGACCGCGAACACCGGGGAGCTGTTTTTT.

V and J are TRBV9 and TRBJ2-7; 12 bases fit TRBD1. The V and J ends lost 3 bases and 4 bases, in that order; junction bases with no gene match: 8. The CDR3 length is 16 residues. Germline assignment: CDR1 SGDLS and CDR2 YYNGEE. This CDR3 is CASSGAGTGGFYEQYF. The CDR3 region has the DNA TGTGCCAGCAGCGGTGCCGGGACAGGGGGCTTTTACGAGCAGTACTTC.

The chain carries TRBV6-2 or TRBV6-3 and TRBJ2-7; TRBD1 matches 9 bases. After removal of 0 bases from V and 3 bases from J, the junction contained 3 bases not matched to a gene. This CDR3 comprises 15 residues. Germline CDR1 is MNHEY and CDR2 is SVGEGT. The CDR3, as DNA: TGTGCCAGCAGTTACTCGGGACAGGGAATCTACGAGCAGTACTTC. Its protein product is CASSYSGQGIYEQYF.

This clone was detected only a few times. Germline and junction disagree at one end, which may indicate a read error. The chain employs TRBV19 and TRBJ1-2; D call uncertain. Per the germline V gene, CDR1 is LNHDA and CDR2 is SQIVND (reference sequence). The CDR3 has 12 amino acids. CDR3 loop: CASSTLNYGYTF. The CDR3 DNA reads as TGTGCCAGCAGTACGCTAAACTATGGCTACACCTTC. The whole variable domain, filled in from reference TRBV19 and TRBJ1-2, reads DGGITQSPKYLFRKEGQNVTLSCEQNLNHDAMYWYRQDPGQGLRLIYYSQIVNDFQKGDIAEGYSVSREKKESFPLTVTSAQKNPTAFYLCASSTLNYGYTFGSGTRLTVV.

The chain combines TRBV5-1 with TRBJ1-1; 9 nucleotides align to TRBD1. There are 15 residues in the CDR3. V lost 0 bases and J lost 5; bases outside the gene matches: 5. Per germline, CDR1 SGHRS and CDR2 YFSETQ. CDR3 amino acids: CASSLGGQGGTEAFF. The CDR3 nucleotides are TGCGCCAGCAGCTTGGGGGGACAGGGCGGGACTGAAGCTTTCTTT.

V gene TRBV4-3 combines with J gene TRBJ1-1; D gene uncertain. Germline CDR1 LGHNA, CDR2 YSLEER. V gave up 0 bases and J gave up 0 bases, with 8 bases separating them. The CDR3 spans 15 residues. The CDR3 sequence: CASSQDYTLNTEAFF. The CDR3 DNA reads TGCGCCAGCAGCCAAGATTACACCCTGAACACTGAAGCTTTCTTT.

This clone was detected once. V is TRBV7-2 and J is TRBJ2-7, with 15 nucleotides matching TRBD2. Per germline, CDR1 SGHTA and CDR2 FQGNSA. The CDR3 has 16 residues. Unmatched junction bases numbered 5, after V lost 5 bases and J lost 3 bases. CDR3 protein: CASSVGTSGGIYEQYF. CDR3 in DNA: TGTGCCAGCAGCGTAGGGACTAGCGGGGGGATCTACGAGCAGTACTTC.